Here is one TCR beta chain with its context. This specimen comes from a study of blood T cell repertoires in COVID-19. Background on the study: In each case, the material was cDNA or gDNA derived from T cells, B-cell-depleted T cells, or PBMCs.

The CDR3 length is 14 residues. The germline CDR1 and CDR2 sequences are SGHAT and FQNNGV. The ends were cut back, 1 base at V and 4 bases at J, with 10 bases in the middle. In the original processing: Amplified reference gene primers provided the basis for estimating nucleated cell counts. Only in-frame clones appear in the TCRdb table, and some are missing; sequencing was by immunoSEQ multiplex PCR. V, J and clone size are taken as reported in that table, and D and trimming were inferred from the DNA itself. The profile shows 85,000 to 130,000 clones, 80% to 90% of them singletons. The receptor was isolated from a man aged 45-65 years with acute or convalescent COVID-19. Input material: peripheral blood. This chain joins TRBV11-2 and TRBJ1-1; D remains unclear. The CDR3 nucleotides are TGTGCCAGCAGCTTAGCGCAGCGACCCACTGAAGCTTTCTTT. Protein product: CASSLAQRPTEAFF.